One sample yielded the 4 T cell receptor beta chains listed below, sequenced in a study of T cells in localized non-small cell lung cancer. Using immunoSEQ multiplex PCR, the repertoire was profiled, and TCRdb retains in-frame clones only, with some absent. The table includes 45,000 to 70,000 clones, 80% to 90% detected once. The sequenced sample was peripheral blood, obtained before any cancer treatment. The source is a woman aged 35 to 70 with stage I lung adenocarcinoma.

For the CDR3, the DNA is TGTGCCAGCAGCCAAGAAATAGCGGGGGGCTACAATGAGCAGTTCTTC. This sequence encodes CASSQEIAGGYNEQFF. The chain combines TRBV4-2 with TRBJ2-1; 10 bases line up with TRBD2. This CDR3 has 16 residues. CDR1 and CDR2 from the germline V gene are LGHNA and YNFKEQ. J was trimmed by 3 bases and V by 0 bases; bases with no gene match: 2.

A single count supports this clone. This chain uses TRBV28 with TRBJ2-7; possible D gene TRBD2, 6 bases. The germline CDR1 and CDR2 sequences are MDHEN and SYDVKM. The CDR3 runs to 14 residues. Trimming shortened V by 5 bases and J by 2 bases, and 13 bases separated the two germline ends. The CDR3 loop is CASSPGTHAYEQYF. The CDR3 coding sequence is TGTGCCAGCAGTCCCGGGACTCACGCCTACGAGCAGTACTTC.

In DNA, the CDR3 is TGTGCCAGCAGCTCTCTGACAGGGGGGGCCCAGTACTTC. Translating it yields CASSSLTGGAQYF. The genes are TRBV7-2 and TRBJ2-7; 9 nucleotides line up with TRBD1. The germline V gene encodes CDR1 SGHTA and CDR2 FQGNSA. This CDR3 region has 13 residues. Trimming took 4 bases from V and 10 from J; bases not matched to a gene: 8.

This chain links TRBV4-1 with TRBJ1-2; D unclear. V lost 0 bases, J lost 4 bases, and 6 bases lay in between. The V gene's germline CDR1 is MGHRA and CDR2 YSYEKL. This CDR3 has 13 residues. CDR3 sequence reads: CASSQDGPYGYTF. CDR3 nucleotide sequence: TGCGCCAGCAGCCAAGATGGGCCCTATGGCTACACCTTC.